This TCR beta chain was recovered during a study of blood T cell repertoires in COVID-19. Study-wide context: Acute-phase and convalescent COVID-19 samples originated in the United States, Italy and Spain.

Repertoires were generated with immunoSEQ multiplex PCR, while TCRdb's copy carries only in-frame clones and drops some. The sample yields 300,000 or so clones, about nine tenths seen once. CDR1 SEHNR and CDR2 FQNEAQ come from the germline V gene (reference sequence). The CDR3 contains 14 residues. Germline trimming cut 5 bases from V and 4 bases from J; bases unmatched to any gene: 6. The chain uses TRBV7-9 and TRBJ1-1; 8 bases agree with TRBD1. This receptor was obtained from a woman in her 30s with COVID-19, enrolled during active disease. Sequences were obtained from peripheral blood. CDR3 nucleotide sequence: TGTGCCAGCAGCCTTCAGGGGGCTGTCACTGAAGCTTTCTTT. Translating gives CASSLQGAVTEAFF.